The clone carrying this T cell receptor beta chain was observed once. Its antigen is currently unknown. The germline V gene encodes CDR1 MDHEN and CDR2 SYDVKM. V was clipped by 4 bases and J by 5 bases, with 11 bases between them. This CDR3 has 13 amino acids. The sample comes from a study of neoadjuvant nivolumab and ipilimumab in lung cancer. Study-level results: TCR clonality did not significantly correlate with pathologic tumor regression. Blood richness before therapy tracked richness in tumors resected after neoadjuvant therapy. Only two of four nivolumab-treated tumors gained richness and clonality by surgery. TCR richness and clonality were higher in tumors than adjacent uninvolved lung.

Profiled with immunoSEQ multiplex PCR; TCRdb holds only in-frame clones, not every one. In the table there are several thousand clones, approximately 91% of which are singletons. This specimen was tumor tissue, taken after neoadjuvant nivolumab, alone or with ipilimumab, at or shortly before surgery. The genes are TRBV28 and TRBJ1-1, with D possibly TRBD1 on 6 matching bases. The TCR originated in an adult with non-small cell lung cancer. Some clones in this sample may be carry-over from other donors' samples. The CDR3 protein is CASSWNRDTEAFF. CDR3 DNA: TGTGCCAGCAGTTGGAACAGGGATACTGAAGCTTTCTTT.